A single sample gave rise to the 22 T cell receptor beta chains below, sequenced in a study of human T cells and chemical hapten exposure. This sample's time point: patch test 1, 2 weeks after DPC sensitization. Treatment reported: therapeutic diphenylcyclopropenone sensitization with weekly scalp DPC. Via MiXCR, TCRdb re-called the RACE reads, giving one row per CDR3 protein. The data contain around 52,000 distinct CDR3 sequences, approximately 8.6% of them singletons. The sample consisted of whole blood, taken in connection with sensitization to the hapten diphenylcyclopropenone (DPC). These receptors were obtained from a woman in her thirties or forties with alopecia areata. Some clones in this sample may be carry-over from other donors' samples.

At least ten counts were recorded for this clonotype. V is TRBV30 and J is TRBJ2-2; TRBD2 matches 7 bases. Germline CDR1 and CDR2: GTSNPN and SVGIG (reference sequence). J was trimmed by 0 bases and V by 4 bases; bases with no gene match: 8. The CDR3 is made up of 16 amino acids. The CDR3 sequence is CAWTWGEGANTGELFF. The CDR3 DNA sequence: TGTGCCTGGACCTGGGGGGAGGGCGCGAACACCGGGGAGCTGTTTTTT.

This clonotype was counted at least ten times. The CDR3 nucleotides are TGTGCCAGCAACGAGGGGGTCACCGGGGAGCTGTTTTTT. It encodes CASNEGVTGELFF. The rearrangement joins TRBV9 to TRBJ2-2; a possible D gene is TRBD1 (6 bases). Germline V gene sequence: CDR1 SGDLS, CDR2 YYNGEE. The V end was cut by 6 bases, the J end by 4 bases, with 10 bases between. CDR3 size: 13 residues.

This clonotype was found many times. DNA for the CDR3: TGTGCCAGCAGTTTTAGCGAAGAAGGGGAGCAGTACTTC. It codes for CASSFSEEGEQYF. The chain combines TRBV7-6 with TRBJ2-7; tentative D call: TRBD2 (5 bases). CDR1 and CDR2 from the germline V gene are SGHVS and FNYEAQ. The CDR3 is made up of 13 amino acids. Trimming left V 6 bases short and J 7 bases short, with 16 bases between.

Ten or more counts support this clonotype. CDR3 nucleotides: TGTGCCAGCAGCGGACTAGCGGGGTGGGCCGGGGAGCTGTTTTTT. Its translation is CASSGLAGWAGELFF. This chain joins TRBV11-2 and TRBJ2-2; 12 positions match TRBD2. V lost 5 bases and J lost 6; bases outside the gene matches: 4. The V gene's germline CDR1 is SGHAT and CDR2 FQNNGV. The CDR3 sequence is 15 residues long. Full variable domain (missing parts from reference TRBV11-2 and TRBJ2-2): EAGVAQSPRYKIIEKRQSVAFWCNPISGHATLYWYQQILGQGPKLLIQFQNNGVVDDSQLPKDRFSAERLKGVDSTLKIQPAKLEDSAVYLCASSGLAGWAGELFFGEGSRLTVL.

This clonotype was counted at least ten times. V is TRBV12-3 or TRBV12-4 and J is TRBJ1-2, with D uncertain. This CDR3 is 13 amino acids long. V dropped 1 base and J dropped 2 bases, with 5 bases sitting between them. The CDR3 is CASSLVRNYGYTF. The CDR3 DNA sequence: TGTGCCAGCAGTTTAGTCCGAAACTATGGCTACACCTTC.

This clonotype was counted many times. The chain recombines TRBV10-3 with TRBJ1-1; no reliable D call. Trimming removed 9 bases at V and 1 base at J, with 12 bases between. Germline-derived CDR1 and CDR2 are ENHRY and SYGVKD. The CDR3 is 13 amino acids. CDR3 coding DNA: TGTGCCATGCAAAGAACGGAGAACACTGAAGCTTTCTTT. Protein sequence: CAMQRTENTEAFF.

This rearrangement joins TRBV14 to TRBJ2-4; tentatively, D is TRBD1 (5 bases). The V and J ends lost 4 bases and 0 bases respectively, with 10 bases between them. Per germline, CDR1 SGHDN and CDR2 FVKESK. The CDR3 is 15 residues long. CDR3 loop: CASSPSTVAKNIQYF. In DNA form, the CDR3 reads TGTGCCAGCAGCCCTTCGACAGTAGCCAAAAACATTCAGTACTTC.

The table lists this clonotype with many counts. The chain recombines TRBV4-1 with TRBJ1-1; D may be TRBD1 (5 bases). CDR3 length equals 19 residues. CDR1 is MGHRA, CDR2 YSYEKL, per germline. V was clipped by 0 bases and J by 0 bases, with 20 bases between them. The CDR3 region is CASSQEGGWAEDMNTEAFF. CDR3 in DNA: TGCGCCAGCAGCCAAGAGGGAGGATGGGCAGAGGACATGAACACTGAAGCTTTCTTT.

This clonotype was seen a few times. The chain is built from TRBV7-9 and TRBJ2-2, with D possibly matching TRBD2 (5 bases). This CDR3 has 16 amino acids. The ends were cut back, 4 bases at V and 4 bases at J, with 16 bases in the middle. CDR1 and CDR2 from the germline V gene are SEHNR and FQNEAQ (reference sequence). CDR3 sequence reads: CASSSGMDWPTGELFF. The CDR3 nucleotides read TGTGCCAGCAGCTCGGGTATGGACTGGCCCACCGGGGAGCTGTTTTTT.

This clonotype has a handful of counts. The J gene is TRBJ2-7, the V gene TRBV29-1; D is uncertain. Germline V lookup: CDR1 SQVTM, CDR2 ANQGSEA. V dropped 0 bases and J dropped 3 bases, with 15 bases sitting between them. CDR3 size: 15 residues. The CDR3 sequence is CSVEDPAGQDYEQYF. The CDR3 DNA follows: TGCAGCGTTGAAGATCCTGCAGGCCAAGACTACGAGCAGTACTTC.

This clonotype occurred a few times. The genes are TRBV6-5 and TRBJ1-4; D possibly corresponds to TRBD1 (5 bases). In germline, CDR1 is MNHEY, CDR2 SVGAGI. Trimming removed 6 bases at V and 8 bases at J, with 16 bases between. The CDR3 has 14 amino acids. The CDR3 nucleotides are TGTGCCAGCAGCATTCAGGGTTCGGGCGAAAAACTGTTTTTT. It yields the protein CASSIQGSGEKLFF.

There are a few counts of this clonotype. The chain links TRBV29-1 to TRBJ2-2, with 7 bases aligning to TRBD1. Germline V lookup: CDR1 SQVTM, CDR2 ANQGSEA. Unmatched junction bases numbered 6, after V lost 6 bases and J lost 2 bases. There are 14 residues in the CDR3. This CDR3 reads CSVKGGANTGELFF. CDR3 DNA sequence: TGCAGCGTCAAAGGGGGCGCAAACACCGGGGAGCTGTTTTTT.

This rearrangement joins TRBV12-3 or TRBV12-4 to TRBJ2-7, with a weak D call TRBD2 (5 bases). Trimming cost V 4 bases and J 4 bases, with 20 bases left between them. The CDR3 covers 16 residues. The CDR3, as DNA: TGTGCCAGCAGTTCCCCCATCCGGGGATTGGTATACGAGCAGTACTTC. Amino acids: CASSSPIRGLVYEQYF.

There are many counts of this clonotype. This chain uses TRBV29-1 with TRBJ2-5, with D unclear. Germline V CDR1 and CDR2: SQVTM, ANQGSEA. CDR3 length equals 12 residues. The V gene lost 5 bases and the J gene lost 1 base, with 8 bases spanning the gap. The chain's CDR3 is CSVSETQETQYF. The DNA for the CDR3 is TGCAGCGTTTCAGAGACCCAAGAGACCCAGTACTTC.

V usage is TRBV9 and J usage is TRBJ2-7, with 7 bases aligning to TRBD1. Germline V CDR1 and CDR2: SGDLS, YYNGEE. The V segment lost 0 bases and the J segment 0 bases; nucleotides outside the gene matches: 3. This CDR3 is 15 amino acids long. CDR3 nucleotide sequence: TGTGCCAGCAGCGTAGAGGGGGACAGCTCCTACGAGCAGTACTTC. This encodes CASSVEGDSSYEQYF.

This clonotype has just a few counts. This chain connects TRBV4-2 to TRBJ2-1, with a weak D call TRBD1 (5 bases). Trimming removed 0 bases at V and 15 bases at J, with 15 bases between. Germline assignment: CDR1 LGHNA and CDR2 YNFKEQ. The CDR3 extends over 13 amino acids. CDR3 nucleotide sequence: TGTGCCAGCAGCCAAGACGAGAGGCAGGGTTGGTTCTTC. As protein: CASSQDERQGWFF.

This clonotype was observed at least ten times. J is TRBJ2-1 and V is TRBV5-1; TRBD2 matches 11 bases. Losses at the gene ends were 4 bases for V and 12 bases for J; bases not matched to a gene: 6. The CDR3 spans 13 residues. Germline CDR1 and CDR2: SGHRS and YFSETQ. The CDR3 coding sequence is TGCGCCAGCAGCCCCACTAGCGGGGGACTGCAGTTCTTC. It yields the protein CASSPTSGGLQFF.

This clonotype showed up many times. The CDR3 protein is CASSLGQSYQETQYF. DNA of the CDR3: TGTGCCAGCAGTTTAGGGCAGTCCTACCAAGAGACCCAGTACTTC. V is TRBV12-3 or TRBV12-4 and J is TRBJ2-5, with unresolved D. This CDR3 comprises 15 residues. With 1 base removed from V and 0 bases from J, the gap between germline ends came to 9 bases.

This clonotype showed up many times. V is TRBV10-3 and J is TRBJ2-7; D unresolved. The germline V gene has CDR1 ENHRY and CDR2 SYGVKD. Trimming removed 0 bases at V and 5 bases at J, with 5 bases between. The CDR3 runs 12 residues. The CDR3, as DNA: TGTGCCATCAGTGAGTCGGGTAACGAGCAGTACTTC. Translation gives CAISESGNEQYF.

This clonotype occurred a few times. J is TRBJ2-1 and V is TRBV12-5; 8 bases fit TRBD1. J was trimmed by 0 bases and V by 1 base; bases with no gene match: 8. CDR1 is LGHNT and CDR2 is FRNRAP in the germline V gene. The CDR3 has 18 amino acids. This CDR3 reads CASGLGSPGQDSYNEQFF. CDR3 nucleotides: TGTGCTAGTGGTTTGGGGTCACCGGGACAGGACTCCTACAATGAGCAGTTCTTC.

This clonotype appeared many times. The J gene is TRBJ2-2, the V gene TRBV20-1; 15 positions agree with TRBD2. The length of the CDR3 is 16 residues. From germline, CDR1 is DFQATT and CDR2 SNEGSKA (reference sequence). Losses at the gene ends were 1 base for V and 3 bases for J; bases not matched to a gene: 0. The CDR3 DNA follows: TGCAGTGCTAGAGGGACTAGCGGGGGGGACACCGGGGAGCTGTTTTTT. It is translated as CSARGTSGGDTGELFF.

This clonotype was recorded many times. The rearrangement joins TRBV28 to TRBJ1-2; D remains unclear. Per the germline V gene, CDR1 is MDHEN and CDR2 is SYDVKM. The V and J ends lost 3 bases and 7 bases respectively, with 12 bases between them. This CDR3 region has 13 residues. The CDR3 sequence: CASSLQLRGGYTF. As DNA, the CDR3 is TGTGCCAGCAGTTTGCAGCTACGAGGTGGCTACACCTTC.